This T cell receptor beta chain was profiled in a study of regulatory T cells in long-lasting Graves disease. For this clonotype: The antigen is not known.

Documented time point: newly diagnosed GD, antithyroid drugs for less than 3 months. The TCR library used RNA extracted from PBMCs. Diagnoses of Graves' disease were made by American Thyroid Association guidelines. To make TCR beta libraries, researchers used iRepertoire HTBI primers and Arm-PCR of CDR3 regions. In TCRdb, the multiplex PCR reads were re-called with MiXCR into one record per CDR3 protein. The repertoire holds around 250,000 distinct CDR3 sequences, with 20% to 25% as singletons. The CDR3 consists of 14 residues. V was pared by 4 bases and J by 9 bases, with 16 bases between. Germline V CDR1 and CDR2: MGHRA, YSYEKL. Broader study findings: Exclusively peripheral blood, rather than thyroid tissue, was studied.

This clonotype originated in a female donor with Graves disease. The V gene is TRBV4-1, the J gene TRBJ2-1; D tentatively reads TRBD1 or TRBD2 (5 bases each). The source was peripheral blood mononuclear cells (PBMCs), collected at new diagnosis, from a patient treated with antithyroid drugs. CDR3 bases: TGCGCCAGCAGCCCACCTGGGACCTATGGTGAGCAGTTCTTC. Protein sequence: CASSPPGTYGEQFF.